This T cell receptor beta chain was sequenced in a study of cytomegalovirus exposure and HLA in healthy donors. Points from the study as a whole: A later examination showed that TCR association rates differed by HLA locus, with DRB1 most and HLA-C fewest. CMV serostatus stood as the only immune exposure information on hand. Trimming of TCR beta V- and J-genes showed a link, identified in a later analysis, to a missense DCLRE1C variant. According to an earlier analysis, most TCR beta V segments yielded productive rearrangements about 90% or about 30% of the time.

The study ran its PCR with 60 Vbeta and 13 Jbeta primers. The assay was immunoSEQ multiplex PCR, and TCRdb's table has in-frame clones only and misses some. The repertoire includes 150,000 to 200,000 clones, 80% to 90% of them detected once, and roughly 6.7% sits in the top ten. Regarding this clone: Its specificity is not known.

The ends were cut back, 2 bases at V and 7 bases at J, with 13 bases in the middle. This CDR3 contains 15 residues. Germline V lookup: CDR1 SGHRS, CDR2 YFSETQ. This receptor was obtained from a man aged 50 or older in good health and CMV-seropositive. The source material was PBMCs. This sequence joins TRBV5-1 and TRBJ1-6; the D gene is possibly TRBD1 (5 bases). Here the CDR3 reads CASSFTLGGNSPLHF. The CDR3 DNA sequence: TGCGCCAGCAGCTTTACTCTGGGGGGAAATTCACCCCTCCACTTT.